Each of the 30 T cell receptor beta chains below was sequenced from the same sample in a study of blood T cell repertoires in COVID-19. Libraries were prepared by immunoSEQ multiplex PCR; TCRdb keeps only in-frame clonotypes and omits some of them. The table has some 300,000 clones, approximately 91% seen once. The sequencing input was PBMCs or T cells enriched from blood (not recorded which). The source of these receptors is a woman aged 40 to 50 who had recovered from COVID-19.

This sequence joins TRBV9 and TRBJ1-6; a possible D gene is TRBD1 (5 bases). This CDR3 is 15 amino acids long. Trimming pared 6 bases from V and 6 bases from J, leaving 16 bases between. The germline V gene has CDR1 SGDLS and CDR2 YYNGEE. CDR3 nucleotide sequence: TGTGCCAGCACCCGGGGGGGTGCCTCTAATTCACCCCTCCACTTT. It translates to CASTRGGASNSPLHF.

J is TRBJ1-3 and V is TRBV24-1; TRBD1 matches 8 bases. The ends lost 5 bases at V and 3 bases at J; junction bases unmatched: 8. This CDR3 has 16 amino acids. Germline CDR1 KGHDR, CDR2 SFDVKD. CDR3 protein: CATSVPEDRGGNTIYF. DNA of the CDR3: TGTGCCACCAGTGTTCCCGAAGACAGGGGTGGAAACACCATATATTTT.

V is TRBV5-1 and J is TRBJ2-1; 7 bases map to TRBD2. Germline V lookup: CDR1 SGHRS, CDR2 YFSETQ. The CDR3 is made up of 15 amino acids. J gave up 10 bases and V 4 bases, and 14 bases lay outside the gene matches. The CDR3 DNA follows: TGCGCCAGCAGCAGCGGAGGGGCGGGGGTCCGCGAGCAGTTCTTC. This codes for CASSSGGAGVREQFF. Combining the CDR3 with reference TRBV5-1 and TRBJ2-1 gives the whole variable domain KAGVTQTPRYLIKTRGQQVTLSCSPISGHRSVSWYQQTPGQGLQFLFEYFSETQRNKGNFPGRFSGRQFSNSRSEMNVSTLELGDSALYLCASSSGGAGVREQFFGPGTRLTVL.

This rearrangement joins TRBV7-2 to TRBJ1-1; possibly TRBD1 for D (6 bases). The germline V and J ends were trimmed by 2 bases and 4 bases, with 11 bases remaining between them. Germline CDR1 reads SGHTA; CDR2 reads FQGNSA. The CDR3 totals 14 residues. The CDR3 coding sequence is TGTGCCAGCAGCTTAACCGGGACAATCACTGAAGCTTTCTTT. Its protein product is CASSLTGTITEAFF.

V gene TRBV6-1 combines with J gene TRBJ2-1; tentatively, D is TRBD1 (6 bases). Trimming shortened V by 2 bases and J by 8 bases, and 19 bases separated the two germline ends. This CDR3 spans 16 amino acids. In germline, CDR1 is MNHNS, CDR2 SASEGT. The CDR3 loop reads CASSELQGRALDEQFF. The CDR3 bases are TGTGCCAGCAGTGAACTACAGGGAAGGGCATTGGATGAGCAGTTCTTC.

The chain uses TRBV19 and TRBJ1-2; possibly TRBD1 for D (5 bases). V dropped 6 bases and J dropped 8 bases, with 10 bases sitting between them. CDR1 and CDR2 from the germline V gene are LNHDA and SQIVND (reference sequence). There are 11 residues in the CDR3. The CDR3 protein is CASRTDWGYTF. CDR3 in DNA: TGTGCCAGTAGGACAGACTGGGGCTACACCTTC.

This clone was recorded once. Here the CDR3 DNA reads TGCAGCGCCTCGAGGTCCGGGGAGCTGTTTTTT. The encoded protein is CSASRSGELFF. The chain uses TRBV29-1 and TRBJ2-2; D is unresolved. Germline CDR1 SQVTM, CDR2 ANQGSEA. The V end was cut by 7 bases, the J end by 6 bases, with 9 bases between. This CDR3 is built from 11 residues.

The count of this clone is one. The rearrangement links TRBV2 to TRBJ1-2; unclear D gene. V lost 5 bases, J lost 7 bases, and 11 bases lay in between. Germline CDR1 SNHLY, CDR2 FYNNEI. This CDR3 is 12 amino acids long. The CDR3 loop reads CASSLERGGYTF. The CDR3 region has the DNA TGTGCCAGCAGTTTGGAACGGGGTGGCTACACCTTC.

This clone was counted a single time. The rearrangement uses TRBV29-1 and TRBJ2-2; 7 bases match TRBD1. The CDR3 loop spans 14 amino acids. Per germline, CDR1 SQVTM and CDR2 ANQGSEA. V shed 3 bases and J 5 bases; nucleotides not matched to a gene: 6. CDR3 amino acids: CSVDGSGGTGELFF. In DNA form, the CDR3 reads TGCAGCGTTGATGGCTCAGGGGGAACCGGGGAGCTGTTTTTT.

V and J are TRBV6-5 and TRBJ1-3; TRBD1 agrees at 7 bases. Germline-derived CDR1 and CDR2 are MNHEY and SVGAGI. V dropped 6 bases and J dropped 3; count of bases not matched to a gene: 8. The CDR3 sequence is 15 residues long. CDR3 protein: CASSFTGAFGNTIYF. In DNA, the CDR3 is TGTGCCAGCAGCTTCACAGGGGCGTTTGGAAACACCATATATTTT.

V and J are TRBV5-1 and TRBJ2-7, with D tentatively TRBD2 (5 bases). CDR3 length: 14 residues. Trimming left V 0 bases short and J 3 bases short, with 10 bases between. CDR1 is SGHRS, CDR2 YFSETQ, per germline. The CDR3 nucleotides read TGCGCCAGCAGCTTGGGAGGGAGCGGCTACGAGCAGTACTTC. This codes for CASSLGGSGYEQYF.

This chain joins TRBV30 and TRBJ1-5; weak D call: TRBD1 (5 bases). Germline CDR1 GTSNPN, CDR2 SVGIG (reference sequence). The CDR3 has 20 amino acids. The V gene lost 6 bases and the J gene lost 0 bases, with 30 bases spanning the gap. The CDR3 sequence: CACPASGRQRTGHSNQPQHF. DNA of the CDR3: TGTGCCTGCCCCGCCTCCGGAAGACAGAGAACAGGACATAGCAATCAGCCCCAGCATTTT.

The V gene is TRBV25-1, the J gene TRBJ2-7; tentative D call: TRBD2 (5 bases). V lost 10 bases and J lost 7, with 20 bases in between. The V gene's germline CDR1 is MGHDK and CDR2 SYGVNS. The CDR3 is 13 residues long. The CDR3: CATRPPDEGEQYF. The CDR3 bases are TGTGCCACCAGACCCCCGGACGAGGGTGAGCAGTACTTC.

The gene calls are TRBV30 and TRBJ1-1, with 8 bases identical to TRBD1. Per germline, CDR1 GTSNPN and CDR2 SVGIG (reference sequence). CDR3 size: 15 residues. Unmatched junction bases numbered 10, after V lost 3 bases and J lost 4 bases. The CDR3, as DNA: TGTGCCTGGAGCCGGATGACGGACAGGGTCACTGAAGCTTTCTTT. It specifies CAWSRMTDRVTEAFF.

J is TRBJ2-1 and V is TRBV7-9; 8 bases agree with TRBD1. The germline V gene encodes CDR1 SEHNR and CDR2 FQNEAQ (reference sequence). The CDR3 runs 14 residues. J was trimmed by 4 bases and V by 5 bases; bases with no gene match: 4. CDR3 bases: TGTGCCAGCAGCGACAGGGGATATTACAATGAGCAGTTCTTC. Translating gives CASSDRGYYNEQFF.

This clone was picked up one time. This chain links TRBV29-1 with TRBJ1-2; D is possibly TRBD1 (5 bases). The CDR3 is 15 amino acids. Trimming removed 0 bases at V and 6 bases at J, with 17 bases between. Germline V gives CDR1 SQVTM, CDR2 ANQGSEA. CDR3 nucleotide sequence: TGCAGCGTTGAAGACACGACCTTGGGAGGGGATGGCTACACCTTC. This translates into CSVEDTTLGGDGYTF.

A single count supports this clone. The chain is built from TRBV29-1 and TRBJ2-5; 12 nucleotides align to TRBD2. CDR1 is SQVTM and CDR2 is ANQGSEA in the germline V gene. The CDR3 covers 14 residues. V lost 6 bases and J lost 2; bases outside the gene matches: 4. The CDR3 reads CSVRLAGAQETQYF. CDR3 bases: TGCAGCGTGAGACTAGCGGGGGCACAAGAGACCCAGTACTTC.

This clone was found a few times. The rearrangement uses TRBV7-9 and TRBJ1-4; D is ambiguous. V shed 10 bases and J shed 2 bases, with 23 bases lying between them. The length of the CDR3 is 17 residues. Germline lookup yields CDR1 SEHNR and CDR2 FQNEAQ (reference sequence). The CDR3 DNA sequence: TGTGCCATCCCATCCCCGGAGACCACTTCGACTAATGAAAAACTGTTTTTT. This encodes CAIPSPETTSTNEKLFF. The full variable domain, rest sourced from reference TRBV7-9 and TRBJ1-4, is DTGVSQNPRHKITKRGQNVTFRCDPISEHNRLYWYRQTLGQGPEFLTYFQNEAQLEKSRLLSDRFSAERPKGSFSTLEIQRTEQGDSAMYLCAIPSPETTSTNEKLFFGSGTQLSVL.

V and J are TRBV19 and TRBJ2-7; tentatively, D is TRBD2 (5 bases). The V gene lost 4 bases and the J gene lost 2 bases, with 24 bases spanning the gap. The CDR3 totals 18 residues. Germline CDR1 LNHDA, CDR2 SQIVND (reference sequence). CDR3 DNA sequence: TGTGCCAGTAGTACGGGATGGGGTACAGTCGGAGTGACCTACGAGCAGTACTTC. It is translated as CASSTGWGTVGVTYEQYF. Using reference TRBV19 and TRBJ2-7 for the parts outside the CDR3, the full variable domain is DGGITQSPKYLFRKEGQNVTLSCEQNLNHDAMYWYRQDPGQGLRLIYYSQIVNDFQKGDIAEGYSVSREKKESFPLTVTSAQKNPTAFYLCASSTGWGTVGVTYEQYFGPGTRLTVT.

This chain connects TRBV2 to TRBJ2-7; 9 bases map to TRBD1. Per germline, CDR1 SNHLY and CDR2 FYNNEI. This CDR3 has 15 residues. J gave up 5 bases and V 5 bases, and 10 bases lay outside the gene matches. CDR3 protein: CASSFGTGKSHEQYF. The CDR3 DNA is TGTGCCAGCAGTTTCGGGACAGGGAAAAGCCACGAGCAGTACTTC.

The J gene is TRBJ1-2, the V gene TRBV18; D is unresolved. Trimming left V 3 bases short and J 4 bases short, with 12 bases between. The CDR3 has 14 amino acids. Germline V gene sequence: CDR1 KGHSH, CDR2 LQKENI. The CDR3 sequence: CASSPPVVSYGYTF. In DNA, the CDR3 is TGTGCCAGCTCACCTCCGGTGGTGAGCTATGGCTACACCTTC.

The V call is TRBV9, the J call TRBJ1-2; 9 positions agree with TRBD1. J gave up 6 bases and V 2 bases, and 8 bases lay outside the gene matches. The CDR3 contains 15 residues. The germline V gene encodes CDR1 SGDLS and CDR2 YYNGEE. The DNA for the CDR3 is TGTGCCAGCAGCGTGCCCCAGGACAGGGGAGATGGCTACACCTTC. The encoded protein is CASSVPQDRGDGYTF.

The chain couples TRBV10-3 to TRBJ1-2; D is unclear. Trimming left V 1 base short and J 8 bases short, with 8 bases between. Per germline, CDR1 ENHRY and CDR2 SYGVKD. This CDR3 contains 12 residues. CDR3 sequence reads: CAISEYTVGYTF. The CDR3 nucleotides read TGTGCCATCAGTGAGTACACAGTGGGCTACACCTTC.

This clone was seen once. The chain joins TRBV5-1 to TRBJ1-6; D is undetermined. With 1 base removed from V and 7 bases from J, the gap between germline ends came to 6 bases. The CDR3 is 13 residues long. Germline V gives CDR1 SGHRS, CDR2 YFSETQ. The CDR3 DNA reads TGCGCCAGCAGCTTGAACCAGAATTCACCCCTCCACTTT. Its translation: CASSLNQNSPLHF.

The V gene is TRBV11-2, the J gene TRBJ2-1; D call uncertain. The germline V gene has CDR1 SGHAT and CDR2 FQNNGV. CDR3 length equals 14 residues. The germline V and J ends were trimmed by 5 bases and 0 bases, with 8 bases remaining between them. DNA of the CDR3: TGTGCCAGCAGCGACACGACCTCCTACAATGAGCAGTTCTTC. It codes for CASSDTTSYNEQFF.

The sample holds a few counts of this clone. V gene TRBV5-4 combines with J gene TRBJ1-6; 9 positions match TRBD1. With V trimmed by 0 bases and J by 1 base, 2 bases remained unmatched. The CDR3 runs to 17 residues. Germline V gives CDR1 SGHNT, CDR2 YYREEE (reference sequence). As DNA, the CDR3 is TGTGCCAGCAGCTTGGCACAGGGGGCATCCTATAATTCACCCCTCCACTTT. Its protein product is CASSLAQGASYNSPLHF.

V gene TRBV27 combines with J gene TRBJ2-5, with D tentatively TRBD1 (5 bases). In germline, CDR1 is MNHEY, CDR2 SMNVEV (reference sequence). The length of the CDR3 is 13 residues. V dropped 4 bases and J dropped 4 bases, with 10 bases sitting between them. The CDR3 bases are TGTGCCAGCAGTTCGCAGGGCCGAGAGACCCAGTACTTC. As protein: CASSSQGRETQYF.

The rearrangement joins TRBV7-9 to TRBJ2-7, with D possibly TRBD1 on 6 matching bases. The CDR3 contains 13 residues. V was pared by 5 bases and J by 4 bases, with 12 bases between. Germline assignment: CDR1 SEHNR and CDR2 FQNEAQ (reference sequence). CDR3 amino acids: CASSTAQGYEQYF. The CDR3 DNA reads TGTGCCAGCAGCACCGCACAGGGTTACGAGCAGTACTTC.

The rearrangement uses TRBV29-1 and TRBJ1-1, with a weak D call TRBD1 (5 bases). The germline V gene encodes CDR1 SQVTM and CDR2 ANQGSEA. Trimming left V 3 bases short and J 1 base short, with 12 bases between. The CDR3 extends over 14 amino acids. CDR3 in amino acids: CSVDRNRKNTEAFF. The CDR3 DNA follows: TGCAGCGTTGATCGGAACAGGAAGAACACTGAAGCTTTCTTT.

This chain uses TRBV4-3 with TRBJ1-2, with 7 bases aligning to TRBD1. This CDR3 comprises 14 residues. The V and J ends lost 4 bases and 2 bases, in that order; junction bases with no gene match: 4. Germline V gene data show CDR1 as LGHNA and CDR2 as YSLEER. CDR3 nucleotide sequence: TGCGCCAGCAGCCCCGGGACAGCAAACTATGGCTACACCTTC. As protein: CASSPGTANYGYTF.